The 28 T cell receptor beta chains presented below share a single source sample, sequenced in a study of blood T cell repertoires in COVID-19. Assay: immunoSEQ multiplex PCR; the TCRdb copy retains only in-frame clones and omits some. This table holds 250,000 to 300,000 clones, about 88% found once. The specimen sequenced was PBMCs or T cells enriched from blood (not recorded which). The source of these receptors is a woman aged 55-69 years in a cohort exposed to, infected with or recovered from COVID-19 (not recorded which).

The V gene is TRBV3-1 (or the pseudogene TRBV3-2), the J gene TRBJ2-7, with TRBD1 identical over 9 bases. Germline V gives CDR1 LGHDT, CDR2 YNNKEL (reference sequence). The CDR3 has 11 residues. V lost 9 bases to trimming and J lost 6 bases; unmatched junction nucleotides: 3. CDR3 bases: TGTGCCAGTGGACAGGGGTTCGAGCAGTACTTC. Its translation: CASGQGFEQYF.

This clone was seen just once. The DNA of the CDR3 is TGTGCCAGCAGCTTCGGGGGGGGAGCGGGAGGACCAGATACGCAGTATTTT. Encoded protein: CASSFGGGAGGPDTQYF. The chain combines TRBV7-8 with TRBJ2-3, with 9 bases fitting TRBD2. The CDR3 covers 17 residues. The J segment lost 4 bases and the V segment lost 3 bases, leaving 11 bases of the junction unmatched. Per the germline V gene, CDR1 is SGHVS and CDR2 is FQNEAQ. The variable domain in full, with the rest retrieved from reference TRBV7-8 and TRBJ2-3, is GAGVSQSPRYKVAKRGQDVALRCDPISGHVSLFWYQQALGQGPEFLTYFQNEAQLDKSGLPSDRFFAERPEGSVSTLKIQRTQQEDSAVYLCASSFGGGAGGPDTQYFGPGTRLTVL.

This clone is a singleton in its sample. V is TRBV28 and J is TRBJ1-1; weak D call: TRBD1 (5 bases). Between the trimmed V and J ends, which lost 2 bases and 5 bases, there was a span of 15 bases. CDR3 length: 15 amino acids. The germline CDR1 and CDR2 sequences are MDHEN and SYDVKM. The chain's CDR3 is CASSLRGEVRTEAFF. The CDR3 region has the DNA TGTGCCAGCAGTTTACGGGGGGAAGTGAGAACTGAAGCTTTCTTT.

This sequence joins TRBV5-4 and TRBJ1-1; 7 bases match TRBD1. This CDR3 comprises 15 residues. V dropped 3 bases and J dropped 2; count of bases not matched to a gene: 7. Per germline, CDR1 SGHNT and CDR2 YYREEE (reference sequence). The CDR3 loop reads CASSWGQQVNTEAFF. CDR3 in DNA: TGTGCCAGCAGCTGGGGACAGCAAGTTAACACTGAAGCTTTCTTT.

This chain uses TRBV5-1 with TRBJ1-1; D gene uncertain. This CDR3 region has 12 residues. V lost 3 bases, J lost 6 bases, and 9 bases lay in between. Germline CDR1 SGHRS, CDR2 YFSETQ. The CDR3 protein is CASSSGSSEAFF. The CDR3 region has the DNA TGCGCCAGCAGCTCTGGGAGTTCTGAAGCTTTCTTT.

V and J are TRBV10-2 and TRBJ2-7; TRBD1 might be the D (5 bases). The CDR3 runs 14 residues. Deletions cut 3 bases from V and 1 base from J, with 10 bases between. Germline lookup yields CDR1 WSHSY and CDR2 SAAADI. The CDR3 DNA is TGCGCCAGCAGTGATAGCAGGGCGTCCTACGAGCAGTACTTC. This sequence encodes CASSDSRASYEQYF.

The J gene is TRBJ1-2, the V gene TRBV7-3; D is undetermined. This CDR3 is built from 14 residues. Germline lookup yields CDR1 SGHTA and CDR2 FQGTGA. The germline V and J ends were trimmed by 0 bases and 4 bases, with 9 bases remaining between them. CDR3 coding DNA: TGTGCCAGCAGCTTAACCCCGGGAATCTATGGCTACACCTTC. As protein: CASSLTPGIYGYTF.

The gene calls are TRBV30 and TRBJ1-1, with D uncertain. V lost 3 bases to trimming and J lost 3 bases, with 5 bases between them. Germline V CDR1 and CDR2: GTSNPN, SVGIG (reference sequence). This CDR3 spans 11 amino acids. CDR3 sequence reads: CAWSSDTEAFF. The CDR3 nucleotides read TGTGCCTGGAGCTCTGACACTGAAGCTTTCTTT. The whole variable domain, remainder taken from reference TRBV30 and TRBJ1-1, is SQTIHQWPATLVQPVGSPLSLECTVEGTSNPNLYWYRQAAGRGLQLLFYSVGIGQISSEVPQNLSASRPQDRQFILSSKKLLLSDSGFYLCAWSSDTEAFFGQGTRLTVV.

The chain couples TRBV25-1 to TRBJ2-1; 7 positions agree with TRBD2. Per germline, CDR1 MGHDK and CDR2 SYGVNS. After removal of 7 bases from V and 2 bases from J, the junction contained 5 bases not matched to a gene. This CDR3 contains 14 residues. In DNA, the CDR3 is TGTGCCAGCACCTCGGGGGGACCCTACAATGAGCAGTTCTTC. Translation: CASTSGGPYNEQFF.

This clone turned up a few times. The chain has TRBV6-5 and TRBJ2-7, with 9 nucleotides matching TRBD1. V lost 5 bases to trimming and J lost 4 bases; unmatched junction nucleotides: 6. Germline V gene sequence: CDR1 MNHEY, CDR2 SVGAGI. This CDR3 spans 14 amino acids. CDR3 bases: TGTGCCAGCAGTCAACCGGGACAGGGATACGAGCAGTACTTC. Its protein is CASSQPGQGYEQYF.

The rearrangement uses TRBV30 and TRBJ1-4, with D tentatively TRBD1 (6 bases). The CDR3 length is 13 residues. The germline gives CDR1 GTSNPN, CDR2 SVGIG (reference sequence). The ends were cut back, 0 bases at V and 8 bases at J, with 10 bases in the middle. CDR3 DNA sequence: TGTGCCTGGAGTGTACAGGGTGTAGAAAAACTGTTTTTT. Its translation is CAWSVQGVEKLFF.

The chain employs TRBV27 and TRBJ2-7; D perhaps matches TRBD1 (6 bases). Germline values: CDR1 MNHEY, CDR2 SMNVEV (reference sequence). The V gene lost 0 bases and the J gene lost 3 bases, with 12 bases spanning the gap. The CDR3 is 15 residues long. The CDR3 reads CASSLSQGWFYEQYF. Here the CDR3 DNA reads TGTGCCAGCAGTTTATCACAGGGTTGGTTCTACGAGCAGTACTTC.

Only a few counts were recorded for this clone. The gene calls are TRBV25-1 and TRBJ1-5; D is uncertain. The CDR3 contains 14 residues. Deletions cut 3 bases from V and 6 bases from J, with 12 bases between. CDR1 and CDR2 from the germline V gene are MGHDK and SYGVNS. CDR3 region: CASSDTGMRQPQHF. CDR3 in DNA: TGTGCCAGCAGTGATACGGGGATGCGTCAGCCCCAGCATTTT.

This clone was detected once. The chain carries TRBV18 and TRBJ1-5, with no clear D. Germline CDR1 KGHSH, CDR2 LQKENI. Trimming stripped 1 base from V and 3 bases from J, with 10 bases between. This CDR3 region has 15 residues. The CDR3 nucleotides read TGTGCCAGCTCACCACTAAAAACACCCAATCAGCCCCAGCATTTT. It is translated as CASSPLKTPNQPQHF.

A remark on this clone: Possible read error: a much larger clone is one base away. This chain uses TRBV11-1 with TRBJ2-1; TRBD2 matches at 9 bases. The CDR3 loop spans 15 amino acids. The V segment lost 6 bases and the J segment 0 bases; nucleotides outside the gene matches: 3. Germline lookup yields CDR1 SGHAT and CDR2 FQDESV (reference sequence). The CDR3 nucleotides read TGTGCCAGCAGTCAACTAGCGGGCTCCTACAATGAGCAGTTCTTC. Translation gives CASSQLAGSYNEQFF.

The genes are TRBV28 and TRBJ2-7, with D perhaps TRBD1 (5 bases). The CDR3 length is 14 residues. The V and J ends lost 2 bases and 5 bases respectively, with 13 bases between them. Per germline, CDR1 MDHEN and CDR2 SYDVKM. CDR3 sequence: CASSLVQEGDEQYF. Written as DNA, the CDR3 is TGTGCCAGCAGTTTAGTTCAGGAAGGGGACGAGCAGTACTTC. The complete variable domain, with remaining parts taken from reference TRBV28 and TRBJ2-7, reads DVKVTQSSRYLVKRTGEKVFLECVQDMDHENMFWYRQDPGLGLRLIYFSYDVKMKEKGDIPEGYSVSREKKERFSLILESASTNQTSMYLCASSLVQEGDEQYFGPGTRLTVT.

The chain couples TRBV19 to TRBJ1-1, with D unclear. The CDR3 has 15 amino acids. Germline loops: CDR1 LNHDA, CDR2 SQIVND (reference sequence). With 0 bases removed from V and 1 base from J, the gap between germline ends came to 9 bases. In DNA form, the CDR3 reads TGTGCCAGTAGTATAGATGATAGTAGGAACACTGAAGCTTTCTTT. Amino acid sequence: CASSIDDSRNTEAFF.

This clone was seen many times. CDR3 DNA sequence: TGTGCCAGCAGCGGGGACTTTTACAATGAGCAGTTCTTC. This encodes CASSGDFYNEQFF. The rearrangement uses TRBV7-2 and TRBJ2-1; the D gene is possibly TRBD2 (6 bases). From germline, CDR1 is SGHTA and CDR2 FQGNSA. The CDR3 covers 13 residues. Trimming cost V 5 bases and J 4 bases, with 9 bases left between them.

The gene calls are TRBV12-5 and TRBJ2-7; no reliable D call. CDR3 length equals 13 residues. CDR1 and CDR2 (germline): LGHNT, FRNRAP. Trimming shortened V by 1 base and J by 12 bases, and 16 bases separated the two germline ends. This CDR3 is CASGLAKSRELYF. The CDR3 nucleotides are TGTGCTAGTGGTTTGGCGAAATCTCGTGAACTGTACTTC.

This sequence joins TRBV12-3 or TRBV12-4 and TRBJ2-7, with D unresolved. V shed 2 bases and J shed 5 bases, with 4 bases lying between them. The CDR3 extends over 11 amino acids. CDR3 in amino acids: CASSLRDEQYF. The CDR3 region has the DNA TGTGCCAGCAGTTTACGGGACGAGCAGTACTTC.

This clone was found once. The genes are TRBV9 and TRBJ1-1; D call uncertain. This CDR3 contains 14 residues. Between the trimmed V and J ends, which lost 3 bases and 6 bases, there was a span of 15 bases. Germline CDR1 and CDR2: SGDLS and YYNGEE. CDR3 sequence (DNA): TGTGCCAGCAGCGCGACGGGGAACTTAGCTGAAGCTTTCTTT. Its translation: CASSATGNLAEAFF.

This clone showed up just once. This rearrangement joins TRBV28 to TRBJ2-1, with TRBD2 matching over 12 bases. The CDR3 contains 15 residues. V was pared by 6 bases and J by 8 bases, with 8 bases of the junction left unmatched. The V gene's germline CDR1 is MDHEN and CDR2 SYDVKM. CDR3 DNA: TGTGCCAGCAGGCCTAGACTAGCGGGAGCTCATGAGCAGTTCTTC. Amino acid sequence: CASRPRLAGAHEQFF. Drawing the rest from reference TRBV28 and TRBJ2-1, the complete variable domain is DVKVTQSSRYLVKRTGEKVFLECVQDMDHENMFWYRQDPGLGLRLIYFSYDVKMKEKGDIPEGYSVSREKKERFSLILESASTNQTSMYLCASRPRLAGAHEQFFGPGTRLTVL.

The V and J genes are TRBV7-9 and TRBJ1-1; possibly TRBD1 for D (6 bases). CDR3 length: 15 amino acids. The V end was cut by 0 bases, the J end by 2 bases, with 10 bases between. Per the germline V gene, CDR1 is SEHNR and CDR2 is FQNEAQ (reference sequence). CDR3 in amino acids: CASSLAGAVNTEAFF. In DNA, the CDR3 is TGTGCCAGCAGCTTAGCGGGGGCCGTCAACACTGAAGCTTTCTTT.

The CDR3 region has the DNA TGTGCCAGCAGCTTGGGAGCGGGAGGATTGAATGAGCAGTTCTTC. Translating it yields CASSLGAGGLNEQFF. This chain uses TRBV7-3 with TRBJ2-1; 9 nucleotides match TRBD2. The CDR3 totals 15 residues. The germline gives CDR1 SGHTA, CDR2 FQGTGA. Germline trimming cut 3 bases from V and 7 bases from J; bases unmatched to any gene: 7.

This rearrangement joins TRBV23-1 to TRBJ2-5, with 7 bases identical to TRBD1. TRBV23-1 is labeled an ORF, and its function is uncertain. There are 18 residues in the CDR3. The V gene end was trimmed by 0 bases and the J gene end by 2 bases; junction bases not matched to a gene: 12. CDR3 DNA sequence: TGCGCCAGCAGTCAATCCCCCCGGGACAGAGTAGATCAAGAGACCCAGTACTTC. Protein sequence: CASSQSPRDRVDQETQYF.

This clone has just one count. The genes are TRBV18 and TRBJ2-2, with D tentatively TRBD1 (5 bases). Germline CDR1 reads KGHSH; CDR2 reads LQKENI. The CDR3 is made up of 16 amino acids. V was shortened by 4 bases and J by 0 bases, with 12 bases between the two germline ends. The CDR3 DNA follows: TGTGCCAGCTCACGTACCCAGGGTTCGAACACCGGGGAGCTGTTTTTT. Amino acid sequence: CASSRTQGSNTGELFF.

The J gene is TRBJ1-6, the V gene TRBV4-1; 8 nucleotides align to TRBD1. CDR1 is MGHRA and CDR2 is YSYEKL in the germline V gene. This CDR3 contains 16 residues. The V segment lost 4 bases and the J segment 6 bases; nucleotides outside the gene matches: 8. CDR3 bases: TGCGCCAGCAGCCGCCCGACAGGGGACCTTAATTCACCCCTCCACTTT. Protein sequence: CASSRPTGDLNSPLHF.

The chain couples TRBV24-1 to TRBJ2-1; 13 nucleotides agree with TRBD2. Germline values: CDR1 KGHDR, CDR2 SFDVKD. The J segment lost 6 bases and the V segment lost 4 bases, leaving 8 bases of the junction unmatched. This CDR3 spans 17 amino acids. Here the CDR3 DNA reads TGTGCCACCAGTGACCCTGGACTAGCGGGAGAGGCCAATGAGCAGTTCTTC. Protein product: CATSDPGLAGEANEQFF.